This T cell receptor (beta chain) was identified during a study of T cell repertoires in cytomegalovirus infection (dated by TCRdb to about 2019). About the investigation overall: The HLA type of each donor mattered for the analysis, because public TCR beta signatures pointed to carriage of CMV infection along with the matching HLA type.

V trim: 4 bases; J trim: 4 bases; unmatched bases: 3. The CDR3, from cysteine to phenylalanine, totals 16 residues. The retained sequence is limited to the CDR3, 48 bases, with the frame set at the first base. The germline V gene supplies CDR1 MNHEY and CDR2 SVGEGT. The instrument was an Illumina HiSeq 1500. TCRdb applied fastp at Q25 and MiXCR to the public reads, then kept only in-frame beta chains. Records with the same CDR3 protein are collapsed into one entry carrying the most frequent genes and DNA. Across this sample there are around 320,000 distinct CDR3 sequences, with 9% to 9.5% seen only once. Over 3.5% of the sample is in the top ten clones. Overall results and qualifications from the work: Carriers of CMV infection plus the relevant HLA type were discriminated by the cumulative frequency of public TCR beta family members in the study cohort and in an independent roughly 320-donor cohort. The ex vivo response was dominated by HLA-C-restricted CMV-specific TCR beta clonotypes, which also provided the single most frequent clonotype in two of eight donors.

This clonotype was picked up a small number of times. The target of this receptor is not known. There are no base qualities to consult, and no much larger clone falls within one base. The chain uses TRBV6-2 or TRBV6-3 and TRBJ2-2; the junction holds 13 bases that match TRBD2. This TCR was recovered from a human donor in good health (CMV status not recorded). Some clones in this sample may be carry-over from other donors' samples. The sample taken for sequencing was PBMCs. The DNA sequence is as follows: TGTGCCAGCAGTTGGGGACTAGCGGGATCCACCGGGGAGCTGTTTTTT. Its translation reads: CASSWGLAGSTGELFF.